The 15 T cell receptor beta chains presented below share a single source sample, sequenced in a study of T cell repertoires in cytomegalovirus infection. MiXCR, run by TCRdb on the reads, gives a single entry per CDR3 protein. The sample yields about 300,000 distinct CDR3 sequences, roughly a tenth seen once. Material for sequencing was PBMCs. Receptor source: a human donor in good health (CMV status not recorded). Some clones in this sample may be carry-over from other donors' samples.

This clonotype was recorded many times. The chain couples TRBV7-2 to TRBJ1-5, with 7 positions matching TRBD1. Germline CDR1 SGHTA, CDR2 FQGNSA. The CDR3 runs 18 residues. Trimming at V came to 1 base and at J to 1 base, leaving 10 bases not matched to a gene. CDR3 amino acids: CASSLGKGGFRSNQPQHF. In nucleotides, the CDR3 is TGTGCCAGCAGCTTAGGTAAAGGGGGCTTTAGGAGCAATCAGCCCCAGCATTTT. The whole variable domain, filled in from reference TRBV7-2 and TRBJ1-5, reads GAGVSQSPSNKVTEKGKDVELRCDPISGHTALYWYRQSLGQGLEFLIYFQGNSAPDKSGLPSDRFSAERTGGSVSTLTIQRTQQEDSAVYLCASSLGKGGFRSNQPQHFGDGTRLSIL.

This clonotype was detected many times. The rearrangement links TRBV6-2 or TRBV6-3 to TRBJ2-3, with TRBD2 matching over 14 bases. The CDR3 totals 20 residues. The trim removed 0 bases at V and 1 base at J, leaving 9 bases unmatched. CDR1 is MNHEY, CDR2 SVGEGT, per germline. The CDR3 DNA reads TGTGCCAGCAGTTACTCTGCGACTAGCGGGGGGGCCTTGGGCACAGATACGCAGTATTTT. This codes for CASSYSATSGGALGTDTQYF.

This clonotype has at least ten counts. Here the CDR3 reads CASSGQPTDTQYF. In DNA, the CDR3 is TGTGCCAGCAGCGGACAGCCTACAGATACGCAGTATTTT. The chain employs TRBV28 and TRBJ2-3, with D possibly being TRBD1 (6 bases). CDR1 and CDR2 from the germline V gene are MDHEN and SYDVKM. V lost 6 bases, J lost 3 bases, and 10 bases lay in between. The CDR3 totals 13 residues.

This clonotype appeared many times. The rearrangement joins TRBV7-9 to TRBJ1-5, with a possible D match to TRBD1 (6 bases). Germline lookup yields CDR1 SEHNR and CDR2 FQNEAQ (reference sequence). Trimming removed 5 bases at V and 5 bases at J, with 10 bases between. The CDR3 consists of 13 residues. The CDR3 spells CASSRDTYQPQHF. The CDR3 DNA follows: TGTGCCAGCAGCCGGGACACATATCAGCCCCAGCATTTT.

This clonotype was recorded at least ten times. CDR3 DNA: TGTGCCAGCAGCTTACAGGGCAGGGCCTATAATTCACCCCTCCACTTT. Translating gives CASSLQGRAYNSPLHF. The J gene is TRBJ1-6, the V gene TRBV7-3; a possible D gene is TRBD1 (5 bases). This CDR3 region has 16 residues. Germline lookup yields CDR1 SGHTA and CDR2 FQGTGA. V was pared by 2 bases and J by 2 bases, with 10 bases between.

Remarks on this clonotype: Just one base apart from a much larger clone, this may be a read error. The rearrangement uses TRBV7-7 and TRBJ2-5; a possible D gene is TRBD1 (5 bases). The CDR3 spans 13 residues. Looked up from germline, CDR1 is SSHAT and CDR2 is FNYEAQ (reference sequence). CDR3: CASSPGQTETQYF. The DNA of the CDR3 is TGTGCTAGCAGCCCCGGACAAACAGAGACCCAGTACTTC.

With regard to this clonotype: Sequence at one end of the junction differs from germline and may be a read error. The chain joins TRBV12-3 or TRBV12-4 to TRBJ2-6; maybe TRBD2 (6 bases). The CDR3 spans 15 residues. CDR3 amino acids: CASSPGGLGANVPTF. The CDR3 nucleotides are TGTGCCAGCAGCCCTGGGGGACTCGGGGCCAACGTCCCGACTTTC.

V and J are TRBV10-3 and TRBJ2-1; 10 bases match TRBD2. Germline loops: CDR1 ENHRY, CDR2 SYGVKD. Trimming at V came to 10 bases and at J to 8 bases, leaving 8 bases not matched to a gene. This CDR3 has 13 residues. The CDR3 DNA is TGTGCCACCTCAGCGGGGGGGCAAGATGAGCAGTTCTTC. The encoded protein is CATSAGGQDEQFF.

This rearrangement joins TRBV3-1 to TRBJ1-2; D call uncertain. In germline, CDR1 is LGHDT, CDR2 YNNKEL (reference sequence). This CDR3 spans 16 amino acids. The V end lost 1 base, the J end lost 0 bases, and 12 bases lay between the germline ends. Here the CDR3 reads CASSQAPGRANYGYTF. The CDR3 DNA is TGTGCCAGCAGCCAAGCCCCAGGCCGAGCTAACTATGGCTACACCTTC.

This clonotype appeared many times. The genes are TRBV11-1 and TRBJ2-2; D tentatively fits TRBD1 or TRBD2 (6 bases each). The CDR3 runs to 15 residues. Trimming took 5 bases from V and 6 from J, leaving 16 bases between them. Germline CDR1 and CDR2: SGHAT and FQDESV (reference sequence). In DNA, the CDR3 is TGTGCCAGCAGCCAAAGTGATGGGGGGCCCGGGGAGCTGTTTTTT. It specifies CASSQSDGGPGELFF.

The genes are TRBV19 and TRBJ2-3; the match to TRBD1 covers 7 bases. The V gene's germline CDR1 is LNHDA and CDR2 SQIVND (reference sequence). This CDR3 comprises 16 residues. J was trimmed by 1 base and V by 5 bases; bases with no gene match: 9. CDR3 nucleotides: TGTGCCAGTAGTCGCCCCACAGGGGTCGGCACAGATACGCAGTATTTT. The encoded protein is CASSRPTGVGTDTQYF. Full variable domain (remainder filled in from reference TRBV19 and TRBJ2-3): DGGITQSPKYLFRKEGQNVTLSCEQNLNHDAMYWYRQDPGQGLRLIYYSQIVNDFQKGDIAEGYSVSREKKESFPLTVTSAQKNPTAFYLCASSRPTGVGTDTQYFGPGTRLTVL.

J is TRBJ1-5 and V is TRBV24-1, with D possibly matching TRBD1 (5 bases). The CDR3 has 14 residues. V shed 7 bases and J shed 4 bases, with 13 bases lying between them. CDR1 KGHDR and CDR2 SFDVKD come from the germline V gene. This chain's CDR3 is CATSSGLPNQPQHF. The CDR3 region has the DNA TGTGCCACCAGCTCGGGACTTCCGAATCAGCCCCAGCATTTT.

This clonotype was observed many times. CDR3 coding DNA: TGTGCCAGCAGCTTAGGTGGGGGGCAAGAGACCCAGTACTTC. It is translated as CASSLGGGQETQYF. The V call is TRBV5-6, the J call TRBJ2-5; a possible D gene is TRBD2 (6 bases). The CDR3 contains 14 residues. Germline-derived CDR1 and CDR2 are SGHDT and YYEEEE. V gave up 2 bases and J gave up 2 bases, with 10 bases separating them. Looking up the rest from reference TRBV5-6 and TRBJ2-5 gives the full variable domain: DAGVTQSPTHLIKTRGQQVTLRCSPKSGHDTVSWYQQALGQGPQFIFQYYEEEERQRGNFPDRFSGHQFPNYSSELNVNALLLGDSALYLCASSLGGGQETQYFGPGTRLLVL.

The CDR3 protein is CASSHGTVRSGNTIYF. The CDR3, as DNA: TGTGCCAGCTCACACGGGACGGTTCGCTCTGGAAACACCATATATTTT. This chain joins TRBV18 and TRBJ1-3; possible D gene TRBD1, 5 bases. Trimming took off 4 bases at V and 0 bases at J, with 13 bases between the two ends. This CDR3 spans 16 amino acids. Germline CDR1 KGHSH, CDR2 LQKENI.

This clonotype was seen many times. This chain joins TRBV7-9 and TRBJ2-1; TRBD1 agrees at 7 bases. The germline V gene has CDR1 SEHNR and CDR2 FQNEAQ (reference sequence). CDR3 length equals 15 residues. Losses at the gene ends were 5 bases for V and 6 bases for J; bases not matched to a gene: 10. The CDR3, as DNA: TGTGCCAGCAGCAATCGGGACAGTCGGGCCAATGAGCAGTTCTTC. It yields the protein CASSNRDSRANEQFF.